This TCR beta chain was retrieved from a study of cytomegalovirus exposure and HLA in healthy donors. Primers: 60 Vbeta forward and 13 Jbeta reverse. Using immunoSEQ multiplex PCR, the repertoire was profiled, and TCRdb retains in-frame clones only, with some absent. Of some 180,000 clones in the sample, approximately 85% were seen once. Germline lookup yields CDR1 LGHNA and CDR2 YSLEER. Between the trimmed V and J ends, which lost 1 base and 4 bases, there was a span of 13 bases. The CDR3 is 15 residues long. The chain recombines TRBV4-3 with TRBJ1-2, with D possibly matching TRBD1 (5 bases). Sequencing was done on a sample of PBMCs. The TCR originated in a woman in her forties or fifties in good health and CMV-seronegative. CDR3 coding DNA: TGCGCCAGCAGCCAAGGTTCAGGGTCTAGCTATGGCTACACCTTC. It encodes CASSQGSGSSYGYTF.